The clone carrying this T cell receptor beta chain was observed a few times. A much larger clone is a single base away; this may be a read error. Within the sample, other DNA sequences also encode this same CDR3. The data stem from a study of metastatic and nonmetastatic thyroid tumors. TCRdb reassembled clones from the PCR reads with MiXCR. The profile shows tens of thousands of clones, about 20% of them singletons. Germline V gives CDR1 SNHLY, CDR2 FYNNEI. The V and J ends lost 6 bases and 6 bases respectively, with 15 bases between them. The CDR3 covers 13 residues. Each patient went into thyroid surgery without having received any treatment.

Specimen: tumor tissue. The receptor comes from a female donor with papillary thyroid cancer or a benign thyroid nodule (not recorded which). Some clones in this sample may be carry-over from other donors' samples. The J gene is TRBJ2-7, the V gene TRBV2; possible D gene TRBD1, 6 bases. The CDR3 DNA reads TGTGCCAGCAGCGAAAGGGCAGGGGTCGAGCAGTACTTC. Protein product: CASSERAGVEQYF.